This T cell receptor (beta chain) was captured by sequencing in a study of cytomegalovirus exposure and HLA in healthy donors. Whole-study results and caveats: Segments of the TCR beta V type were, in most cases, productive about 90% or about 30% of the time in an earlier analysis. It emerged from a later analysis that several of the most significant clusters appeared to be linked to common viral pathogens. Confirmation was obtained in vitro that a few CMV-associated chains are specific for CMV antigens.

The PCR had 60 Vbeta and 13 Jbeta primers. The method was immunoSEQ multiplex PCR; TCRdb's version includes in-frame clones alone and lacks a portion of them. The sample has about 110,000 clones, about 90% seen once; the top ten hold about 1.8%. CDR3 length: 12 residues. Germline assignment: CDR1 MNHEY and CDR2 SVGAGI. V lost 5 bases and J lost 7, with 9 bases in between. At sampling all donors were nominally healthy, likely with unrecorded immune exposures. Concerning this clone: No antigen is known for it.

The TCR comes from a man aged 40-55 years in good health and CMV-seronegative. Sequenced: PBMCs. This chain links TRBV6-5 with TRBJ1-5; D unclear. CDR3 in DNA: TGTGCCAGCAGTAGCCCCCCCCAGCCCCAGCATTTT. It encodes CASSSPPQPQHF.